Reported below is one T cell receptor (beta chain). The antigen is unknown. This specimen comes from a study of T cell responses to AZD1222 COVID-19 vaccine. General study findings and limits: Following two doses of AZD1222, Spike-specific TCR breadth and depth rose. Variant regions that are unmutated are reportedly the target of nearly half of spike-specific TCRs. Samples come after the peak T cell response, not at day 14. Baseline serostatus was positive in only six or seven AZD1222 recipients.

CDR1 and CDR2 from the germline V gene are SQVTM and ANQGSEA. The CDR3 is 14 amino acids. V trimming: 4 bases; J trimming: 2 bases; junction bases outside the gene matches: 3. Sequencing used immunoSEQ multiplex PCR; TCRdb keeps in-frame clones, though not all of them. The sample holds around 130,000 clones, over 90% seen once. The specimen comprised peripheral blood, sampled on day 0 of AZD1222 vaccination. This sequence was found in an adult in good health. The rearrangement joins TRBV29-1 to TRBJ2-4; 9 bases are a match to TRBD1. As DNA, the CDR3 is TGCAGCGTTGGGGACAGGGAATCCAAAAACATTCAGTACTTC. This translates into CSVGDRESKNIQYF.